One and the same sample provided the 30 T cell receptor beta chains below, sequenced in a study of blood T cells in healthy people across ages. Next came a second PCR, run for about 7 to 12 cycles, which used a sample-barcoded 5' primer along with a J-beta primer mix. TCRdb called the 5' RACE reads again in MiXCR, with one record for every CDR3 protein. The sample has about 720,000 distinct CDR3 sequences; approximately 21% are singletons. The sequencing sample was made of blood. The receptor set was obtained from an older man in good health.

This sequence joins TRBV6-5 and TRBJ2-1; D gene uncertain. The V gene lost 6 bases and the J gene lost 6 bases, with 15 bases spanning the gap. The germline V gene encodes CDR1 MNHEY and CDR2 SVGAGI. The CDR3 extends over 14 amino acids. This CDR3 is CASSRDTWINEQFF. The CDR3 DNA follows: TGTGCCAGCAGCAGAGACACATGGATCAATGAGCAGTTCTTC.

CDR3 bases: TGTGCCAGCAGCTTATACAGGGTGGGGGGGGATACGCAGTATTTT. Translation gives CASSLYRVGGDTQYF. The V and J genes are TRBV6-5 and TRBJ2-3; D is perhaps TRBD2 (7 bases). The CDR3 consists of 15 residues. The V end lost 6 bases, the J end lost 6 bases, and 19 bases lay between the germline ends. Germline V gene sequence: CDR1 MNHEY, CDR2 SVGAGI.

The DNA of the CDR3 is TGTGCCAGAGCTAGCGGGACACCGTATACGCAGTATTTT. Its protein is CARASGTPYTQYF. The chain recombines TRBV2 with TRBJ2-3, with 9 bases identical to TRBD2. The CDR3 extends over 13 amino acids. Germline values: CDR1 SNHLY, CDR2 FYNNEI. Trimming took 9 bases from V and 7 from J; bases not matched to a gene: 8.

The chain is built from TRBV20-1 and TRBJ2-3; D gene ambiguous. Germline CDR1 is DFQATT and CDR2 is SNEGSKA (reference sequence). Trimming took 2 bases from V and 4 from J, leaving 16 bases between them. The CDR3 has 15 amino acids. CDR3 protein: CSARFLGQRSDTQYF. CDR3 DNA: TGCAGTGCTAGATTCCTCGGCCAGCGATCAGATACGCAGTATTTT.

CDR3 in amino acids: CAWSRGYGYTF. The CDR3 DNA reads as TGTGCCTGGAGTAGGGGCTATGGCTACACCTTC. The chain joins TRBV30 to TRBJ1-2; a possible D gene is TRBD1 (5 bases). CDR1 GTSNPN and CDR2 SVGIG come from the germline V gene (reference sequence). CDR3 length: 11 amino acids. Trimming took 2 bases from V and 4 from J, leaving 5 bases between them.

In regard to this clonotype: The CDR3 end shows no conserved phenylalanine or tryptophan, and so a read error is likely. The chain carries TRBV7-8 and TRBJ1-2; D is possibly TRBD1 (5 bases). The CDR3 totals 15 residues. Trimming removed 1 base at V and 5 bases at J, with 14 bases between. CDR1 and CDR2 from the germline V gene are SGHVS and FQNEAQ. The CDR3 here is CASSLGGSDSYGYTL. In DNA form, the CDR3 reads TGTGCCAGCAGCTTAGGCGGCAGTGACAGTTATGGCTACACCCTC.

The chain links TRBV6-6 to TRBJ2-5, with 7 positions matching TRBD2. The J call may be incorrect, as the DNA end agrees better with TRBJ2-7. CDR3 length: 15 residues. The V gene's germline CDR1 is MNHNY and CDR2 SVGAGI (reference sequence). CDR3 nucleotides: TGTGCCAGCAGTTCCTATAGCGGGCCTCACTACGAGCAGTACTTC. Encoded protein: CASSSYSGPHYEQYF.

This clonotype has just a few counts. The chain carries TRBV7-9 and TRBJ1-4, with D unresolved. CDR1 and CDR2 from the germline V gene are SEHNR and FQNEAQ (reference sequence). V lost 6 bases to trimming and J lost 5 bases, with 10 bases between them. The CDR3 runs to 13 residues. The CDR3 region has the DNA TGTGCCAGCAGTCCCGTTACCAATGAAAAACTGTTTTTT. Protein product: CASSPVTNEKLFF.

This clonotype has more than one count but fewer than ten. The chain uses TRBV27 and TRBJ2-3, with 7 bases matching TRBD2. The germline gives CDR1 MNHEY, CDR2 SMNVEV (reference sequence). The CDR3 is made up of 13 amino acids. Germline trimming cut 8 bases from V and 3 bases from J; bases unmatched to any gene: 5. CDR3 region: CASALRGTDTQYF. CDR3 DNA sequence: TGTGCCAGCGCATTGCGGGGGACAGATACGCAGTATTTT.

The chain carries TRBV5-1 and TRBJ2-3; D possibly corresponds to TRBD2 (6 bases). V was pared by 4 bases and J by 2 bases, with 14 bases between. Germline CDR1 and CDR2: SGHRS and YFSETQ. This CDR3 region has 15 residues. The CDR3 nucleotides read TGCGCCAGCAGCCGCGGAGGGCAGAACACAGATACGCAGTATTTT. Residues: CASSRGGQNTDTQYF.

This clonotype was picked up many times. This chain uses TRBV9 with TRBJ2-3; TRBD2 matches at 8 bases. Unmatched junction bases numbered 2, after V lost 0 bases and J lost 2 bases. Per germline, CDR1 SGDLS and CDR2 YYNGEE. The CDR3 sequence is 15 residues long. The CDR3 region is CASSVAGGHTDTQYF. In DNA, the CDR3 is TGTGCCAGCAGCGTAGCGGGGGGGCACACAGATACGCAGTATTTT.

This clonotype was counted only a few times. V and J are TRBV5-1 and TRBJ2-5, with D possibly TRBD1 on 5 matching bases. The germline V gene has CDR1 SGHRS and CDR2 YFSETQ. The V gene lost 3 bases and the J gene lost 1 base, with 13 bases spanning the gap. This CDR3 region has 15 residues. CDR3 in amino acids: CASSSGHGFQETQYF. CDR3 nucleotide sequence: TGCGCCAGCAGCTCCGGACACGGATTCCAAGAGACCCAGTACTTC.

The gene calls are TRBV27 and TRBJ1-2; D not resolved. V lost 3 bases and J 8 bases, leaving 4 bases between the germline ends. CDR1 is MNHEY and CDR2 is SMNVEV in the germline V gene (reference sequence). The CDR3 sequence is 10 residues long. The CDR3 DNA follows: TGTGCCAGCAGTTTTGAGGGCTACACCTTC. Its translation is CASSFEGYTF.

This clonotype turned up a few times. The V and J genes are TRBV20-1 and TRBJ2-5; TRBD2 is a possible D gene (6 bases). The CDR3 spans 12 residues. V shed 8 bases and J shed 5 bases, with 15 bases lying between them. Per the germline V gene, CDR1 is DFQATT and CDR2 is SNEGSKA (reference sequence). The CDR3 bases are TGCAGTCCCGGGGGAGGATACGAGACCCAGTACTTC. Translating it yields CSPGGGYETQYF.

This clonotype was seen a few times. The V and J genes are TRBV7-8 and TRBJ1-2; D is perhaps TRBD1 (5 bases). Germline V CDR1 and CDR2: SGHVS, FQNEAQ. The CDR3 contains 18 residues. The V end was cut by 1 base, the J end by 0 bases, with 18 bases between. The CDR3 loop is CASSLVASRDGSNYGYTF. In DNA form, the CDR3 reads TGTGCCAGCAGCTTAGTCGCTTCACGGGACGGCTCTAACTATGGCTACACCTTC.

J is TRBJ2-5 and V is TRBV6-5, with D perhaps matching TRBD2 (7 bases). With the DNA end fitting TRBJ2-7 better, the J assignment may be wrong. Germline V CDR1 and CDR2: MNHEY, SVGAGI. The CDR3 sequence is 15 residues long. The CDR3 bases are TGTGCCAGCAGTTACGGGAGGGGGGTCTGGGGCGAGCAGTACTTC. It yields the protein CASSYGRGVWGEQYF.

This clonotype has just a few counts. The rearrangement links TRBV5-1 to TRBJ2-1; D is undetermined. The V end lost 7 bases, the J end lost 1 base, and 18 bases lay between the germline ends. Germline lookup yields CDR1 SGHRS and CDR2 YFSETQ. There are 16 residues in the CDR3. Here the CDR3 reads CASSPTGQRSYNEQFF. Written as DNA, the CDR3 is TGCGCCAGCTCCCCGACTGGCCAGCGATCCTACAATGAGCAGTTCTTC.

The chain couples TRBV5-1 to TRBJ1-4; 9 nucleotides align to TRBD1. From germline, CDR1 is SGHRS and CDR2 YFSETQ. Trimming took 3 bases from V and 8 from J; bases not matched to a gene: 11. The CDR3 is made up of 16 amino acids. CDR3 sequence: CASSSPGTGRTEKLFF. CDR3 in DNA: TGCGCCAGCAGCTCCCCGGGGACAGGGCGTACAGAAAAACTGTTTTTT.

This sequence joins TRBV20-1 and TRBJ2-1; TRBD1 is a possible D gene (6 bases). Between the trimmed V and J ends, which lost 3 bases and 6 bases, there was a span of 18 bases. CDR1 and CDR2 from the germline V gene are DFQATT and SNEGSKA (reference sequence). The CDR3 is 15 amino acids. CDR3 region: CSASRPGHGPNEQFF. CDR3 coding DNA: TGCAGTGCTAGTCGTCCGGGACATGGGCCCAATGAGCAGTTCTTC.

The rearrangement links TRBV9 to TRBJ1-4; TRBD1 matches 8 bases. V was pared by 4 bases and J by 7 bases, with 9 bases of the junction left unmatched. This CDR3 has 15 amino acids. Per germline, CDR1 SGDLS and CDR2 YYNGEE. CDR3 region: CASSRRQGPFEKLFF. For the CDR3, the DNA is TGTGCCAGCAGCAGACGACAGGGGCCGTTTGAAAAACTGTTTTTT.

The chain uses TRBV6-2 or TRBV6-3 and TRBJ2-3; TRBD2 matches 7 bases. The CDR3 is made up of 15 amino acids. Germline V CDR1 and CDR2: MNHEY, SVGEGT. The V gene end was trimmed by 3 bases and the J gene end by 3 bases; junction bases not matched to a gene: 6. The CDR3 nucleotides read TGTGCCAGCAGTTATGTTGGCGGGGGAACAGATACGCAGTATTTT. It codes for CASSYVGGGTDTQYF.

For the CDR3, the DNA is TGCAGCGGACAAGGACAGGGGGCGTTCGGGGAGCTGTTTTTT. It yields the protein CSGQGQGAFGELFF. The chain carries TRBV29-1 and TRBJ2-2; 11 bases are shared with TRBD1. Germline loops: CDR1 SQVTM, CDR2 ANQGSEA. The CDR3 has 14 amino acids. V lost 7 bases to trimming and J lost 7 bases; unmatched junction nucleotides: 8.

V usage is TRBV5-1 and J usage is TRBJ1-1; D is unresolved. Germline assignment: CDR1 SGHRS and CDR2 YFSETQ. This CDR3 has 15 amino acids. V lost 3 bases and J lost 1, with 13 bases in between. The CDR3 is CASSSLPIGNTEAFF. The CDR3 region has the DNA TGCGCCAGCAGCTCCCTTCCCATAGGGAACACTGAAGCTTTCTTT.

This clonotype has a count of ten or more. The chain combines TRBV2 with TRBJ2-6; no clear D. Germline V CDR1 and CDR2: SNHLY, FYNNEI. The CDR3 has 14 residues. Trimming left V 7 bases short and J 0 bases short, with 7 bases between. CDR3 sequence (DNA): TGTGCCAGCAAACAGCTCTCTGGGGCCAACGTCCTGACTTTC. This translates into CASKQLSGANVLTF.

V usage is TRBV7-8 and J usage is TRBJ2-5, with 8 bases aligning to TRBD1. The DNA end is more similar to TRBJ2-1, so the J call may be wrong. Germline V gives CDR1 SGHVS, CDR2 FQNEAQ. This CDR3 is 15 amino acids long. Here the CDR3 DNA reads TGTGCCAGCAGCATGATCGGACAGGGTATCGATGAGCAGTTCTTC. Translating it yields CASSMIGQGIDEQFF.

This rearrangement joins TRBV20-1 to TRBJ2-1; a weak D match, TRBD2 (6 bases). Between the trimmed V and J ends, which lost 5 bases and 2 bases, there was a span of 19 bases. Germline assignment: CDR1 DFQATT and CDR2 SNEGSKA (reference sequence). The CDR3 consists of 16 residues. The CDR3 spells CSAEIGLASPYNEQFF. Written as DNA, the CDR3 is TGCAGTGCTGAAATTGGGCTAGCGAGCCCCTACAATGAGCAGTTCTTC.

Notes on this clonotype: One junction end disagrees with the germline gene, perhaps due to a read error. The chain carries TRBV5-1 and TRBJ1-2; maybe TRBD1 (5 bases). The CDR3 extends over 13 amino acids. CDR1 is SGHRS, CDR2 YFSETQ, per germline. The CDR3, as DNA: TGCGCCAGCAGCTTGGTTCCAGGGAATGGCAACACCTTC. Amino acids: CASSLVPGNGNTF.

The rearrangement uses TRBV13 and TRBJ2-1; TRBD2 matches 11 bases. J was trimmed by 4 bases and V by 4 bases; bases with no gene match: 6. The CDR3 consists of 16 residues. Germline V gene sequence: CDR1 PRHDT, CDR2 FYEKMQ (reference sequence). CDR3 amino acids: CASSSPTSGMYNEQFF. The CDR3 DNA is TGTGCCAGCAGCTCCCCGACTAGCGGGATGTACAATGAGCAGTTCTTC.

Ten or more counts support this clonotype. J is TRBJ2-2 and V is TRBV3-1; TRBD1 matches at 9 bases. This CDR3 is built from 15 residues. J lost 5 bases, V lost 5 bases, and 6 bases had no gene match. In germline, CDR1 is LGHDT, CDR2 YNNKEL (reference sequence). CDR3 bases: TGTGCCAGCAGCGCCTGGACAGGGGCGACCGGGGAGCTGTTTTTT. Translating gives CASSAWTGATGELFF.

Only a few counts were recorded for this clonotype. The chain links TRBV12-3 or TRBV12-4 to TRBJ1-1; no firm D call. There are 14 residues in the CDR3. V gave up 6 bases and J gave up 7 bases, with 18 bases separating them. The CDR3 sequence: CASSPMGPYIEAFF. CDR3 in DNA: TGTGCCAGCAGCCCTATGGGCCCTTACATTGAAGCTTTCTTT.